This T cell receptor beta chain was recorded in a study of Tregs in tolerant kidney transplant recipients (dated by TCRdb to between 2018 and 2020). About the study as a whole: The study applied TCRbeta sequencing to find donor-specific regulatory T cells before combined kidney and bone marrow transplantation and then followed those same cells after transplant.

For TCRbeta CDR3 sequencing, genomic DNA was extracted from sorted cells using the QIAGEN DNeasy Blood and Tissue Kit. High-throughput TCRbeta CDR3 sequencing was carried out commercially through immunoSEQ, with PCR amplification with bias correction and internal controls included. Per the authors' processing: A unique productive TCRbeta sequence was defined by the CDR3 nucleotide sequence when primers matched, and otherwise by the CDR3 amino acid sequence together with the Vbeta and Jbeta genes. As a correction for sorting error, sequences shared between sorted populations at a frequency ratio of 2:1 or less were discarded, and the remaining shared sequences were assigned to the higher population. Donor-reactive sequences were defined as at least 5-fold expanded in CFSE-low cells versus unstimulated cells, with frequency of at least 0.01% in CFSE-low cells. Repertoire divergence was quantified by Jensen-Shannon divergence calculated from the top 100 TCRbeta sequences ranked by frequency. When a sample had multiple sequencing runs, each run was corrected for sorting error separately and the runs were then pooled. TCRdb's version of the immuneACCESS table is confined to in-frame rearrangements and falls short of the full clone set. An unresolved V gene accounts for under half of the shortfall where checked; the remainder is of unknown origin. For V, J and clone size, that table is used; D and trimming come from the DNA. The sample table includes about 5,300 clones. The top ten clonotypes cover roughly 7% of the sample.

Turning to this clone: Its specific antigen is unknown. The sequenced fragment ends 3 residues before the CDR3 boundary, so the rest is inferred from the germline J gene.

Trimmed from V: 6 bases; trimmed from J: 6 bases; junction bases lacking a gene match: 11. The germline V gene (reference sequence) specifies DFQATT as CDR1 and SNEGSKA as CDR2. The CDR3 spans 14 residues, from the cysteine through the phenylalanine. The DNA covers only part of the CDR3, 33 bases in frame from base 1. Broad study findings and their caveats: Although technical replication error seemed to be minimal, the question of biological reproducibility was not addressed directly. Expanding Tregs with activated donor B cells appeared to identify the most biologically relevant and donor-specific TCRbeta repertoire. The study was limited by small patient numbers, and the findings need validation in larger populations and under other immunosuppression protocols. For some patients the PCR primers changed over time, which made it impossible to compare the samples from those patients at the nucleotide level. In tolerant patients, the expansion of donor-specific Tregs was greater than global Treg expansion, suggesting that the expansion was antigen-driven rather than nonspecific.

Transplants used related donors with nonmyeloablative bone marrow transplantation; mixed chimerism was transient in the human trials. Unstimulated Tregs (CD4+CD25+CD127-), CD4+ non-Tregs (CD4+CD25-), CD4 and CD8 cells were FACS-sorted from thawed PBMCs. Several combined kidney and bone marrow transplant recipients from the ITN036ST trial were included as patients, and samples were available only from these trial subjects. Healthy control blood was processed by Ficoll density gradient to PBMCs and cryopreserved; patient PBMCs were collected before and after transplant. Sequenced material: CD4+ T cells from blood (PBMCs), taken about 15 months after the transplant. This receptor was taken from a human patient who received a combined kidney and bone marrow transplant. Following a transplant, a fraction of the T cells may be traceable to the graft donor. The rearranged chain carries TRBV20-1 and TRBJ2-7, with 10 bases aligning to TRBD2. CDR3 reads: CSASPGLATSEQYF. The DNA read from the CDR3 is TGCAGTGCAAGTCCGGGACTAGCGACTAGCGAG.